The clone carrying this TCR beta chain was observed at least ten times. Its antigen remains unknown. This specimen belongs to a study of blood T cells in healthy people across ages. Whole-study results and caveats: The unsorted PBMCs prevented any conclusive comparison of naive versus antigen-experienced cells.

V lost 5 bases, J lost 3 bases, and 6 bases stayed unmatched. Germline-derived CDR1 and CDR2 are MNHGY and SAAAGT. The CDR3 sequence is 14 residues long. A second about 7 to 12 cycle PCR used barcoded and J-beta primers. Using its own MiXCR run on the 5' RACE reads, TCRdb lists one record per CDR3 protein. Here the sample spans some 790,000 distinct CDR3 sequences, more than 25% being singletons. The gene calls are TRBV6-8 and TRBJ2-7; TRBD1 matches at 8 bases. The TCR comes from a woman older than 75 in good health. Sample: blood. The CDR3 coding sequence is TGTGCCAGCAGTCAGGGACAGGAGTACTACGAGCAGTACTTC. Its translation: CASSQGQEYYEQYF.